Each of the 2 T cell receptor beta chains below was sequenced from the same sample in a study of cytomegalovirus exposure and HLA in healthy donors. The PCR had 60 Vbeta and 13 Jbeta primers. This table comes from immunoSEQ multiplex PCR, and its TCRdb copy is limited to in-frame clones, with some not included. Of tens of thousands of clones listed, more than 75% are singletons. The sample comprised PBMCs. The receptor source for this set is a male donor in good health and CMV-seronegative.

V gene TRBV28 combines with J gene TRBJ2-2; D might be TRBD2 (7 bases). Trimming took off 7 bases at V and 4 bases at J, with 19 bases between the two ends. Germline V gene data show CDR1 as MDHEN and CDR2 as SYDVKM. The CDR3 spans 16 residues. The CDR3 reads CASILGGGDVTGELFF. The DNA for the CDR3 is TGTGCCAGCATCCTGGGGGGGGGCGATGTCACCGGGGAGCTGTTTTTT. Using reference TRBV28 and TRBJ2-2 for the parts outside the CDR3, the full variable domain is DVKVTQSSRYLVKRTGEKVFLECVQDMDHENMFWYRQDPGLGLRLIYFSYDVKMKEKGDIPEGYSVSREKKERFSLILESASTNQTSMYLCASILGGGDVTGELFFGEGSRLTVL.

V is TRBV5-1 and J is TRBJ2-7, with D possibly being TRBD2 (6 bases). Trimming left V 4 bases short and J 2 bases short, with 16 bases between. Germline CDR1 is SGHRS and CDR2 is YFSETQ. There are 15 residues in the CDR3. The CDR3 loop reads CASSPDGTLAYEQYF. The CDR3 DNA follows: TGCGCCAGCAGCCCGGATGGGACTCTCGCCTACGAGCAGTACTTC.